The following is a TCR beta chain sequence with its context. The antigen remains undetermined. The data were taken from a study of cytomegalovirus exposure and HLA in healthy donors. Study as a whole: The use of the same platform for the 100 to 150 validation repertoires and the 600 to 800 first-cohort repertoires was reported by a later analysis.

The V gene lost 5 bases and the J gene lost 0 bases, with 11 bases spanning the gap. Germline values: CDR1 MNHNS, CDR2 SASEGT. The CDR3 loop spans 14 amino acids. Profiling relied on immunoSEQ multiplex PCR, and the TCRdb table lists in-frame clones only, not all of them. This table holds about 240,000 clones, approximately 83% found once. Broader study findings: Overall, approximately 150 TCR beta chains were annotated as cytomegalovirus-associated. Subsequent analysis of the approximately 110 validation repertoires found a tendency for first-cohort TCR clusters to co-occur.

The clonotype originates from a woman in her thirties in good health and CMV-seropositive. The sequenced sample was PBMCs. The chain carries TRBV6-1 and TRBJ2-7; the D gene is possibly TRBD1 (6 bases). CDR3 coding DNA: TGTGCCAGCAGTCCCCTCAGGGGCTCCTACGAGCAGTACTTC. The encoded protein is CASSPLRGSYEQYF.